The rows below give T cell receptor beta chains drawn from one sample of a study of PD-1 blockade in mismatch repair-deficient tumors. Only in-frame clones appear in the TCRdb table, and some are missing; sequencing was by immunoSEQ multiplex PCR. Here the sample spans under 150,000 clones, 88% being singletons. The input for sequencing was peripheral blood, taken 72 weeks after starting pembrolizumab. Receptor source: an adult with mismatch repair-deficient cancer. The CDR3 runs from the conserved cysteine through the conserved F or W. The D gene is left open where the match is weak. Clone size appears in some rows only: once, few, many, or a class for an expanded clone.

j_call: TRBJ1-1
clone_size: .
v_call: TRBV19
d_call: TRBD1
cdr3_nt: TGTGCCAGTAGTATAACAGGGGCCACTGAAGCTTTCTTT
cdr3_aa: CASSITGATEAFF

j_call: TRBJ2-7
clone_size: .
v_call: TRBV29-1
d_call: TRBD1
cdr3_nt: TGCAGCGTTGAAGACGCCCGGGACAGCTCCTACGAGCAGTACTTC
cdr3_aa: CSVEDARDSSYEQYF

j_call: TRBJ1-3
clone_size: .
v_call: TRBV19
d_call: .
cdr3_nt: TGTGCCAGTAGTAGTATGAGCTGGGACTCTGGAAACACCATATATTTT
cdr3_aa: CASSSMSWDSGNTIYF

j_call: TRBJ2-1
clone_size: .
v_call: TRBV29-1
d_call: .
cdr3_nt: TGCAGCGTTGCTCAAGGGGGATTTAACAATGAGCAGTTCTTC
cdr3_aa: CSVAQGGFNNEQFF

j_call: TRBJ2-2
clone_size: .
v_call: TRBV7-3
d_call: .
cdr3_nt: TGTGCCAGCAGCGTTGGAGAACCGAGCGGGGAGCTGTTTTTT
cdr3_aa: CASSVGEPSGELFF

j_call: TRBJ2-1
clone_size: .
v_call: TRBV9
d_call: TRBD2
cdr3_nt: TGTGCCAGCAGCGCCGCCCCCCTAGCGGAGCTTCTAAATGAGCAGTTCTTC
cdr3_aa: CASSAAPLAELLNEQFF

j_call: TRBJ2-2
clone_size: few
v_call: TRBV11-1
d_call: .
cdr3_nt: .
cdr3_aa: CASSPQRRAGELFF

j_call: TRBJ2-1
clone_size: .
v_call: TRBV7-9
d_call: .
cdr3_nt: TGTGCCAGCAGGACCCCGAAACCAAACAATGAGCAGTTCTTC
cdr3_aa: CASRTPKPNNEQFF

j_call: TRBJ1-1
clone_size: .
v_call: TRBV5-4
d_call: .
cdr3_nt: TGTGCCAGCAGCTTGGAGGGAAGCACTGAAGCTTTCTTT
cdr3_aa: CASSLEGSTEAFF

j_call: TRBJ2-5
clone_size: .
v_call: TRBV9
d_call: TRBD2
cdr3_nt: TGTGCCAGCAGCTTCCGGGGCGGCGGGGGGACCCAAGAGACCCAGTACTTC
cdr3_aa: CASSFRGGGGTQETQYF

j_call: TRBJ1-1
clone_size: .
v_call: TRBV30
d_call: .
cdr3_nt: TGTGCCTGGAGTGTACATCCGGGCTTAGGTGAAGCTTTCTTT
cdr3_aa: CAWSVHPGLGEAFF

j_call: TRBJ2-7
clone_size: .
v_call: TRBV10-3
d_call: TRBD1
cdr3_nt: TGTGCCATCAGCCAACCCGGGACAGGGAACTACGAGCAGTACTTC
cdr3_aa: CAISQPGTGNYEQYF

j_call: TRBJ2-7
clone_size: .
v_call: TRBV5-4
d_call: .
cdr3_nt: TGTGCCAGCAGCTTCACAGGGAGCTCCTACGAGCAGTACTTC
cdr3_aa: CASSFTGSSYEQYF

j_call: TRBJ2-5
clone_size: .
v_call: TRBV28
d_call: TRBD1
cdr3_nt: TGTGCCAGCAGTTATAGGGGACAGAACAAGGAGACCCAGTACTTC
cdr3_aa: CASSYRGQNKETQYF

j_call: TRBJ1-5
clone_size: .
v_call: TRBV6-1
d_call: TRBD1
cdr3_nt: TGTGCCAGCAGTGAAGGCGGGGGACAGACTTCGCCCCAGCATTTT
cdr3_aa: CASSEGGGQTSPQHF

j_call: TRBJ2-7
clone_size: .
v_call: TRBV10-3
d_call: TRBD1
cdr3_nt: TGTGCCATCAGTAGGACAGGGGACGAGCAGTACTTC
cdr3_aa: CAISRTGDEQYF

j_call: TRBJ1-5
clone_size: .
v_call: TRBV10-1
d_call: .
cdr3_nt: TGCGCCAGCAGTGAGGGTTGTCGGAACCAGCCCCAGCATTTT
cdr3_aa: CASSEGCRNQPQHF

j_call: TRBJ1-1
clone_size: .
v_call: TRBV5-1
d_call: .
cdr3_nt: TGCGCCAGCAGCGCTGTAGCGGGGACTGAAGCTTTCTTT
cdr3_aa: CASSAVAGTEAFF

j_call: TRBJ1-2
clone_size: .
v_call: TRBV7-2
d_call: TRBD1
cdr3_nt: TGTGCCAGCAGCTTAGGGGGACAGGGGGTAACTGGCTACACCTTC
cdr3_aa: CASSLGGQGVTGYTF

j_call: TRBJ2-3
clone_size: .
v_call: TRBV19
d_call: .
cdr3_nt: TGTGCCAGTAGTATCGGGCACGGGGCGCAGTATTTT
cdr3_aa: CASSIGHGAQYF